The 26 T cell receptor beta chains below all came from one sample that was sequenced in a study of PD-1 blockade in classical Hodgkin lymphoma. Generated by immunoSEQ multiplex PCR, the TCRdb table keeps only in-frame clones and is missing some. This sample has about 32,000 clones, with approximately 85% found just once. Stated time point: cycle 4 day 1 (C4D1), after 6 weeks of nivolumab. Every single patient, without exception, relapsed after autologous stem cell transplantation, and brentuximab vedotin exposure varied. This material consisted of peripheral blood mononuclear cells (PBMCs), taken before the fourth cycle of nivolumab. The source of these receptors is a human donor with classical Hodgkin lymphoma.

CDR3 nucleotide sequence: TGTGCCAGCAGCCAAGGGACTATCGGGGGCATCCAAGAGACCCAGTACTTC. This codes for CASSQGTIGGIQETQYF. The chain has TRBV4-2 and TRBJ2-5; D may correspond to TRBD1 or TRBD2 (6 bases each). The germline V and J ends were trimmed by 1 base and 1 base, with 16 bases remaining between them. Germline V lookup: CDR1 LGHNA, CDR2 YNFKEQ. This CDR3 region has 17 residues.

The V gene is TRBV19, the J gene TRBJ2-1; TRBD1 matches at 9 bases. The CDR3 consists of 17 residues. CDR1 is LNHDA, CDR2 SQIVND, per germline (reference sequence). J gave up 4 bases and V 3 bases, and 10 bases lay outside the gene matches. The CDR3, as DNA: TGTGCCAGTAGTATCTACAGACAGGGGGGATTATACAATGAGCAGTTCTTC. It encodes CASSIYRQGGLYNEQFF.

The V gene is TRBV28, the J gene TRBJ1-5, with 7 bases matching TRBD1. Germline V gene data show CDR1 as MDHEN and CDR2 as SYDVKM. Trimming at V came to 0 bases and at J to 4 bases, leaving 6 bases not matched to a gene. CDR3 size: 16 residues. CDR3 in amino acids: CASSLWTGSRNQPQHF. Here the CDR3 DNA reads TGTGCCAGCAGTTTATGGACAGGGTCAAGGAATCAGCCCCAGCATTTT.

The CDR3 here is CASSFGGRGKAGELFF. The CDR3 nucleotides are TGTGCCAGCAGCTTCGGGGGAAGGGGAAAGGCCGGGGAGCTGTTTTTT. V usage is TRBV11-3 and J usage is TRBJ2-2, with D perhaps TRBD2 (6 bases). The CDR3 consists of 16 residues. Germline V gene sequence: CDR1 SGHNT, CDR2 YENEEA. V shed 3 bases and J shed 6 bases, with 17 bases lying between them.

The genes are TRBV4-1 and TRBJ1-1, with D possibly being TRBD1 (5 bases). CDR1 is MGHRA, CDR2 YSYEKL, per germline. V lost 3 bases and J 4 bases, leaving 9 bases between the germline ends. This CDR3 has 13 amino acids. The chain's CDR3 is CASSHARGTEAFF. DNA for the CDR3: TGCGCCAGCAGCCACGCGAGGGGCACTGAAGCTTTCTTT.

CDR3 nucleotides: TGTGCCAGCAGCTTACAGGTGCTATCTGAAGCTTTCTTT. It is translated as CASSLQVLSEAFF. V is TRBV7-6 and J is TRBJ1-1, with D unresolved. Germline V CDR1 and CDR2: SGHVS, FNYEAQ. V lost 2 bases to trimming and J lost 6 bases, with 10 bases between them. The CDR3 has 13 amino acids.

In its sample, this clone is medium-sized. This sequence joins TRBV29-1 and TRBJ1-2, with a tentative D call TRBD1 (6 bases). The CDR3 consists of 12 residues. Trimming removed 5 bases from V and 6 bases from J, with 13 bases in between. Germline CDR1 SQVTM, CDR2 ANQGSEA. This chain's CDR3 is CSVIGGDDGYTF. In nucleotides, the CDR3 is TGCAGCGTTATAGGGGGAGACGATGGCTACACCTTC.

The chain recombines TRBV15 with TRBJ1-1; D ambiguous. The ends were cut back, 0 bases at V and 8 bases at J, with 13 bases in the middle. The germline gives CDR1 LNHNV, CDR2 YYDKDF (reference sequence). The CDR3 consists of 14 residues. The DNA of the CDR3 is TGTGCCACCAGCAGAGATAGGGTCGGGATCGAAGCTTTCTTT. Translated: CATSRDRVGIEAFF.

The chain uses TRBV28 and TRBJ2-7, with a weak D call TRBD1 (6 bases). The ends were cut back, 3 bases at V and 2 bases at J, with 17 bases in the middle. The CDR3 is 16 residues long. CDR1 MDHEN and CDR2 SYDVKM come from the germline V gene. Here the CDR3 DNA reads TGTGCCAGCAGTTTTCTCCCGGGACAAAACACCTACGAGCAGTACTTC. This gives the protein CASSFLPGQNTYEQYF.

The chain couples TRBV28 to TRBJ1-2, with D maybe TRBD1 (6 bases). V lost 6 bases and J 0 bases, leaving 11 bases between the germline ends. The CDR3 has 14 residues. CDR1 MDHEN and CDR2 SYDVKM come from the germline V gene. The CDR3 sequence is CASRGGHPNYGYTF. CDR3 in DNA: TGTGCCAGCAGGGGGGGACACCCTAACTATGGCTACACCTTC.

The rearrangement links TRBV9 to TRBJ1-1; D remains ambiguous. CDR1 and CDR2 from the germline V gene are SGDLS and YYNGEE. The CDR3 totals 15 residues. V was cut by 0 bases and J by 7 bases, with 16 bases left in between. As DNA, the CDR3 is TGTGCCAGCAGCGTAGACGAGTGGAGGACGGGTGAAGCTTTCTTT. It codes for CASSVDEWRTGEAFF.

The chain employs TRBV7-3 and TRBJ1-1; the D gene is possibly TRBD1 (5 bases). Trimming left V 3 bases short and J 1 base short, with 15 bases between. Germline-derived CDR1 and CDR2 are SGHTA and FQGTGA. The length of the CDR3 is 16 residues. Written as DNA, the CDR3 is TGTGCCAGCAGCTTCGGTGTTCCGGGGCCGAACACTGAAGCTTTCTTT. This gives the protein CASSFGVPGPNTEAFF.

CDR3 nucleotide sequence: TGTGCCAGCAGTTTATACCCCCCCCGGGGGCGGAGCTCCTACGAGCAGTACTTC. Translated: CASSLYPPRGRSSYEQYF. The genes are TRBV27 and TRBJ2-7; D possibly uses TRBD1 or TRBD2 (6 bases each). Deletions cut 1 base from V and 0 bases from J, with 19 bases between. The CDR3 loop spans 18 amino acids. The germline V gene has CDR1 MNHEY and CDR2 SMNVEV (reference sequence).

The V and J genes are TRBV5-6 and TRBJ2-7, with 9 bases identical to TRBD1. Germline V lookup: CDR1 SGHDT, CDR2 YYEEEE. The CDR3 has 16 amino acids. Trimming took 4 bases from V and 3 from J; bases not matched to a gene: 11. CDR3 amino acids: CASSGRGGQGLYEQYV. DNA for the CDR3: TGTGCCAGCAGCGGGAGGGGCGGACAGGGGCTCTACGAGCAGTACGTC.

This chain links TRBV7-9 with TRBJ2-5; D may correspond to TRBD1 or TRBD2 (6 bases each). Trimming cost V 2 bases and J 4 bases, with 8 bases left between them. The germline V gene has CDR1 SEHNR and CDR2 FQNEAQ (reference sequence). The CDR3 has 13 amino acids. The CDR3 nucleotides are TGTGCCAGCAGCTTAAGGGGGGTAGAGACCCAGTACTTC. It encodes CASSLRGVETQYF.

CDR3 residues: CASSQEGGAKNIQYF. CDR3 coding DNA: TGTGCCAGCAGCCAAGAAGGGGGGGCCAAAAACATTCAGTACTTC. This chain connects TRBV4-2 to TRBJ2-4, with D tentatively TRBD1 or TRBD2 (6 bases each). This CDR3 comprises 15 residues. Trimming took 0 bases from V and 1 from J, leaving 7 bases between them. Germline CDR1 and CDR2: LGHNA and YNFKEQ.

The J gene is TRBJ2-7, the V gene TRBV28; 8 bases agree with TRBD2. CDR1 and CDR2 (germline): MDHEN, SYDVKM. V shed 7 bases and J 3 bases; nucleotides not matched to a gene: 5. The CDR3 totals 13 residues. CDR3 amino acids: CASTLAGRYEQYF. Here the CDR3 DNA reads TGTGCCAGCACCTTAGCGGGGCGCTACGAGCAGTACTTC.

This clone was seen more than once but under ten times. The CDR3 DNA reads as TGTGCCAGCAGCTTAAGTCCTAATCAGCCCCAGCATTTT. It codes for CASSLSPNQPQHF. The chain has TRBV7-9 and TRBJ1-5; D is unresolved. This CDR3 contains 13 residues. The germline V and J ends were trimmed by 2 bases and 4 bases, with 6 bases remaining between them. Germline V CDR1 and CDR2: SEHNR, FQNEAQ (reference sequence).

J is TRBJ1-5 and V is TRBV28; D not certain. This CDR3 is 16 amino acids long. The ends were cut back, 0 bases at V and 0 bases at J, with 9 bases in the middle. Germline V gene data show CDR1 as MDHEN and CDR2 as SYDVKM. CDR3 region: CASSLWSGYSNQPQHF. For the CDR3, the DNA is TGTGCCAGCAGTTTATGGTCCGGTTATAGCAATCAGCCCCAGCATTTT.

The V and J genes are TRBV5-1 and TRBJ1-2, with 8 positions matching TRBD1. CDR3 length equals 15 residues. Trimming took 3 bases from V and 2 from J; bases not matched to a gene: 6. From germline, CDR1 is SGHRS and CDR2 YFSETQ. CDR3 protein: CASSYWTGTNYGYTF. As DNA, the CDR3 is TGCGCCAGCAGCTACTGGACAGGGACCAACTATGGCTACACCTTC.

This sequence joins TRBV19 and TRBJ2-3, with D possibly matching TRBD1 (6 bases). The ends were cut back, 0 bases at V and 1 base at J, with 11 bases in the middle. Germline assignment: CDR1 LNHDA and CDR2 SQIVND (reference sequence). The CDR3 consists of 16 residues. Here the CDR3 reads CASSIEGALGTDTQYF. The CDR3 DNA reads as TGTGCCAGTAGTATAGAGGGGGCTCTCGGCACAGATACGCAGTATTTT.

This clone has a handful of counts. The V call is TRBV7-2, the J call TRBJ1-2; D remains unclear. The length of the CDR3 is 14 residues. V lost 1 base and J lost 7, with 13 bases in between. Germline CDR1 and CDR2: SGHTA and FQGNSA. The CDR3 loop is CASSLVAPLGGYTF. The DNA for the CDR3 is TGTGCCAGCAGCTTAGTTGCTCCCCTAGGTGGCTACACCTTC.

This clone was detected only a few times. This chain links TRBV18 with TRBJ2-7, with unresolved D. Germline V gene data show CDR1 as KGHSH and CDR2 as LQKENI. The CDR3 loop spans 15 amino acids. The ends were cut back, 2 bases at V and 0 bases at J, with 11 bases in the middle. The CDR3 DNA reads as TGTGCCAGCTCACCAACACTCTCGAGCTCCTACGAGCAGTACTTC. Its translation: CASSPTLSSSYEQYF.

The rearrangement links TRBV9 to TRBJ2-2, with D perhaps TRBD1 or TRBD2 (5 bases each). V was clipped by 4 bases and J by 3 bases, with 16 bases between them. The CDR3 is made up of 16 amino acids. Per the germline V gene, CDR1 is SGDLS and CDR2 is YYNGEE. The CDR3 coding sequence is TGTGCCAGCAGCCCCTATTCGGGACGTCACACCGGGGAGCTGTTTTTT. Encoded protein: CASSPYSGRHTGELFF.

The chain employs TRBV7-8 and TRBJ2-5; TRBD2 might be the D (5 bases). Germline V gene sequence: CDR1 SGHVS, CDR2 FQNEAQ. The CDR3 consists of 15 residues. V was shortened by 1 base and J by 1 base, with 10 bases between the two germline ends. CDR3 DNA: TGTGCCAGCAGCTTAGGCAGGCGGGCCCAAGAGACCCAGTACTTC. Protein: CASSLGRRAQETQYF.

The chain has TRBV5-4 and TRBJ1-2, with TRBD1 matching over 9 bases. With V trimmed by 4 bases and J by 8 bases, 6 bases remained unmatched. CDR1 is SGHNT, CDR2 YYREEE, per germline (reference sequence). This CDR3 is built from 13 residues. CDR3 DNA: TGTGCCAGCAGCCTCGGGACAGGGAGCGGCTACACCTTC. Encoded protein: CASSLGTGSGYTF.